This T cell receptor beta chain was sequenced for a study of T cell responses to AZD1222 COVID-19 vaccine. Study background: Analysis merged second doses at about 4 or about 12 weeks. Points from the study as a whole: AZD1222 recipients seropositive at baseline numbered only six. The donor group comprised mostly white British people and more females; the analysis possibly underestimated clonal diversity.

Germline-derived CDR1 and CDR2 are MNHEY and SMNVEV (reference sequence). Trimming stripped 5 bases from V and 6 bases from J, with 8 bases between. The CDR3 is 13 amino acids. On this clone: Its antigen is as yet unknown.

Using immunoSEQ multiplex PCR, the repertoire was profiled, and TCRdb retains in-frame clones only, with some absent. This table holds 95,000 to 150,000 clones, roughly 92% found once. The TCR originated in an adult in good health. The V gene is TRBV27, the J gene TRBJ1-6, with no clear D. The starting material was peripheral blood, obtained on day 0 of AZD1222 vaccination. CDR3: CASSRTLNSPLHF. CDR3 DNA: TGTGCCAGCAGTAGGACCCTTAATTCACCCCTCCACTTT.